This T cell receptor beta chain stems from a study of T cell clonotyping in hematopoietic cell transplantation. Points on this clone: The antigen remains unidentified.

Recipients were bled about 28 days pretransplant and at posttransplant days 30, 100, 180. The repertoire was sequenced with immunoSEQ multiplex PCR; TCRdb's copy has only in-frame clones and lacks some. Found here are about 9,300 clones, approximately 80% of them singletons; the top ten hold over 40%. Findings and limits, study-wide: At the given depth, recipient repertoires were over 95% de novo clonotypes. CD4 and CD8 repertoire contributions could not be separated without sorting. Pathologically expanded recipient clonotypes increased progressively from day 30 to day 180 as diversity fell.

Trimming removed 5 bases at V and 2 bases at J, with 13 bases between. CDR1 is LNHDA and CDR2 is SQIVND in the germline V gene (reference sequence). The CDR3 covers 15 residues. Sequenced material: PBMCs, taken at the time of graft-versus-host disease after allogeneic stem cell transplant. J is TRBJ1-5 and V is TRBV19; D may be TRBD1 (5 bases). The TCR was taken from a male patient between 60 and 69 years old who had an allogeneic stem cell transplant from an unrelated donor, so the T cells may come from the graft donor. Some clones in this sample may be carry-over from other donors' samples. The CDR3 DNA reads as TGTGCCAGTAGTCAGGGAAGGGGTCGCAATCAGCCCCAGCATTTT. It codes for CASSQGRGRNQPQHF.